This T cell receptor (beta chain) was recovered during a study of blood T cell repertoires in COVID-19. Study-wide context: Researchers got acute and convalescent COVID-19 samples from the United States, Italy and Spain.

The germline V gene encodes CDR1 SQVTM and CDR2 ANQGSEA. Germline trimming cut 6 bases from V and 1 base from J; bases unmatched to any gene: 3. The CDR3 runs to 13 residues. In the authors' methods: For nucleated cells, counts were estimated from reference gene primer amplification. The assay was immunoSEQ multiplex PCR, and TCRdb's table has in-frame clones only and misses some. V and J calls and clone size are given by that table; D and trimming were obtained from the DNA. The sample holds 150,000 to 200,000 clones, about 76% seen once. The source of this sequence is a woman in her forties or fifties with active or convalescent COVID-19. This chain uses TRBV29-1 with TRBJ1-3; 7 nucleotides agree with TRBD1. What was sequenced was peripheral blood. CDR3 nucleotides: TGCAGCGTGAAACAGGGGTCTGGAAACACCATATATTTT. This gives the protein CSVKQGSGNTIYF.